This TCR beta chain was recovered during a study of T-cell memory formation after mild COVID-19. Turning to the study itself: Largely donor-specific sequence clusters came from a couple of donors.

Broader study findings: From day 15 to 85, contracting clones were balanced between CD4 and CD8, whereas later expanders leaned toward CD4+.

Germline V CDR1 and CDR2: SGHTA, FQGNSA. The ends were cut back, 6 bases at V and 7 bases at J, with 15 bases in the middle. CDR3 length equals 13 residues. 5'RACE primed at constant segments yielded TCR alpha and TCR beta cDNA libraries bearing sample barcodes and UMIs. TCRdb ran MiXCR on the 5' RACE reads and lists one entry per CDR3 protein. The top ten hold around 3.3% of the sample, which has about 200,000 distinct CDR3 sequences, 9.5% seen once. On this clonotype itself: Its antigen is undetermined.

The specimen was PBMCs or a T cell subset sorted from them (not recorded which). The rearrangement joins TRBV7-2 to TRBJ1-1; no clear D. This sequence originates from a man younger than 35 who had mild COVID-19 (a few samples of this study predate the infection). Cell type and time point are not known. The CDR3 DNA sequence: TGTGCCAGCAGTTCACCAATGGGAATTGAAGCTTTCTTT. It specifies CASSSPMGIEAFF. The whole variable domain, remainder taken from reference TRBV7-2 and TRBJ1-1, is GAGVSQSPSNKVTEKGKDVELRCDPISGHTALYWYRQSLGQGLEFLIYFQGNSAPDKSGLPSDRFSAERTGGSVSTLTIQRTQQEDSAVYLCASSSPMGIEAFFGQGTRLTVV.